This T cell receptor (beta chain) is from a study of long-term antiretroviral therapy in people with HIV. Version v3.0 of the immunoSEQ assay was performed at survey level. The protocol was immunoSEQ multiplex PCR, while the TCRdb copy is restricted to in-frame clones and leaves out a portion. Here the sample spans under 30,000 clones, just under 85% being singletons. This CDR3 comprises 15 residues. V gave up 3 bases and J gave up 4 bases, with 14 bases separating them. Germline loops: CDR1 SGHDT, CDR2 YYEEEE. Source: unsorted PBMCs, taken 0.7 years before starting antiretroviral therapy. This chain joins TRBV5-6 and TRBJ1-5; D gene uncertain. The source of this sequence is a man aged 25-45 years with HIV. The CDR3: CASSSQRPVNQPQHF. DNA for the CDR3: TGTGCCAGCAGCTCGCAAAGGCCGGTGAATCAGCCCCAGCATTTT.